This T cell receptor (beta chain) was identified in a study of OX40 agonist ivuxolimab in advanced cancers. Overall study findings and caveats: Among T cells, CD8+ cells averaged more expanded clones than CD4+ cells.

This CDR3 has 15 residues. Germline V gene sequence: CDR1 KGHSH, CDR2 LQKENI. V was pared by 5 bases and J by 8 bases, with 12 bases of the junction left unmatched. A note on this clone: The antigen remains unidentified.

Sequenced by immunoSEQ multiplex PCR; TCRdb stores in-frame clones only, minus some. The table records 85,000 to 100,000 clones, 75% to 90% of them present only once. The rearrangement joins TRBV18 to TRBJ2-1; 7 nucleotides match TRBD2. The sequencing here drew on CD4+ or CD8+ T cells sorted from blood, taken in a trial of the OX40 agonist ivuxolimab. The receptor was isolated from an adult with an advanced solid tumor such as melanoma, head and neck, liver or kidney cancer. Here the CDR3 reads CASSSSTMTSYEQFF. The DNA for the CDR3 is TGTGCCAGCTCATCGAGTACCATGACTAGCTATGAGCAGTTCTTC.